Listed here are 32 T cell receptor beta chains from one sample, sequenced in a study of spatial heterogeneity in lung cancer. Time point noted: sample taken at primary tumor resection. Material for sequencing was whole RNA from tumor, nontumor lung or frozen PBMC, left unsorted. In TCRdb, the 5' RACE reads were re-called with MiXCR into one record per CDR3 protein. The sample holds more than 9,000 distinct CDR3 sequences, roughly 6.2% seen once. This specimen was normal lung tissue next to the tumor, taken at surgery. The origin of the receptors is a male donor with early-stage non-small cell lung cancer.

This clonotype was recorded at least ten times. Being off target in a library aimed at alpha chains, this beta chain has a size of little meaning. This chain connects TRBV20-1 to TRBJ2-5; D unclear. This CDR3 contains 13 residues. Germline-derived CDR1 and CDR2 are DFQATT and SNEGSKA (reference sequence). Trimming pared 3 bases from V and 5 bases from J, leaving 13 bases between. The CDR3 protein is CSASLDSPETQYF. The CDR3 DNA reads as TGCAGTGCTAGCCTAGATAGTCCTGAGACCCAGTACTTC.

Only a few counts were recorded for this clonotype. Being off target in a library aimed at alpha chains, this beta chain has a size of little meaning. The gene calls are TRBV30 and TRBJ1-5; D may be TRBD1 (6 bases). This CDR3 contains 14 residues. Trimming removed 4 bases from V and 5 bases from J, with 15 bases in between. The germline gives CDR1 GTSNPN, CDR2 SVGIG (reference sequence). The CDR3 bases are TGTGCCTGGAACCAGGGGTTAGGTGATCAGCCCCAGCATTTT. Translating gives CAWNQGLGDQPQHF.

This clonotype came up many times. Since it is a stray read in a library aimed at alpha chains, this beta chain has a size that is not meaningful. This chain connects TRBV5-1 to TRBJ2-5; D may be TRBD1 or TRBD2 (5 bases each). The CDR3 is 13 amino acids. The germline gives CDR1 SGHRS, CDR2 YFSETQ. V lost 1 base to trimming and J lost 5 bases, with 9 bases between them. The DNA of the CDR3 is TGCGCCAGCAGCTTGCAGGGACGGGAGACCCAGTACTTC. Translated: CASSLQGRETQYF.

In its sample, this clonotype was seen a few times. This beta chain is a stray sequence in a library constructed for alpha chains; its clone size is not meaningful. V and J are TRBV6-5 and TRBJ2-7; 7 nucleotides match TRBD1. This CDR3 is built from 15 residues. V lost 6 bases, J lost 1 base, and 9 bases stayed unmatched. Per germline, CDR1 MNHEY and CDR2 SVGAGI. The CDR3: CASSPGWDSSYEQYF. For the CDR3, the DNA is TGTGCCAGCAGCCCGGGATGGGACAGTTCCTACGAGCAGTACTTC.

This clonotype is medium-sized by share. In a library made to pick up alpha chains, this beta chain is a stray read with a size that means little. This rearrangement joins TRBV30 to TRBJ1-4; D is perhaps TRBD1 (5 bases). This CDR3 has 14 residues. The V end was cut by 3 bases, the J end by 5 bases, with 13 bases between. In germline, CDR1 is GTSNPN, CDR2 SVGIG (reference sequence). The CDR3 region has the DNA TGTGCCTGGAGCCCTCTGGGGGAGAATGAAAAACTGTTTTTT. Protein sequence: CAWSPLGENEKLFF.

This clonotype occurred many times. In a library made to pick up alpha chains, this beta chain is a stray read with a size that means little. The V call is TRBV5-6, the J call TRBJ1-3, with a weak D call TRBD1 (5 bases). Germline V gene sequence: CDR1 SGHDT, CDR2 YYEEEE. The CDR3 has 16 residues. Trimming took 3 bases from V and 0 from J, leaving 13 bases between them. The CDR3 bases are TGTGCCAGCAGCTATGGGGACTCCTACTCTGGAAACACCATATATTTT. Translation gives CASSYGDSYSGNTIYF.

To note about this clonotype: This beta chain is off target for a library built for alpha chains, so its abundance means little. The rearrangement uses TRBV10-3 and TRBJ2-5; 9 nucleotides line up with TRBD1. CDR3 length: 15 amino acids. Unmatched junction bases numbered 11, after V lost 5 bases and J lost 7 bases. Germline V gene lookup returns CDR1 ENHRY and CDR2 SYGVKD. The CDR3: CAISSGTGILGTQYF. CDR3 sequence (DNA): TGTGCCATCAGTTCCGGGACAGGGATCCTCGGGACCCAGTACTTC.

This clonotype has a count of ten or more. This beta chain appears as a stray read in a library generated for alpha chains; its size is not informative. This rearrangement joins TRBV30 to TRBJ1-1; D unresolved. The CDR3 runs 10 residues. Germline lookup yields CDR1 GTSNPN and CDR2 SVGIG (reference sequence). The V gene lost 4 bases and the J gene lost 8 bases, with 8 bases spanning the gap. Here the CDR3 DNA reads TGTGCCTGGAAGGGAGCCGAAGCTTTCTTT. Translating it yields CAWKGAEAFF.

About this clonotype: This beta chain is an off-target read within a library intended for alpha chains, so its frequency means little. For the CDR3, the DNA is TGTGCCAGCAGTGTAGCAGGGGGCTACGAGCAGTACTTC. Translation gives CASSVAGGYEQYF. V gene TRBV2 combines with J gene TRBJ2-7; 7 positions match TRBD1. The CDR3 totals 13 residues. The J segment lost 3 bases and the V segment lost 4 bases, leaving 3 bases of the junction unmatched. Germline CDR1 and CDR2: SNHLY and FYNNEI.

This clonotype was detected ten times or more. In a library made to pick up alpha chains, this beta chain is a stray read with a size that means little. V gene TRBV4-3 combines with J gene TRBJ2-1; D may be TRBD2 (5 bases). Deletions cut 2 bases from V and 5 bases from J, with 16 bases between. The CDR3 has 16 residues. CDR1 LGHNA and CDR2 YSLEER come from the germline V gene. The CDR3 sequence: CASSQFPYSEDNEQFF. The CDR3 nucleotides read TGCGCCAGCAGCCAATTCCCTTACTCGGAGGACAATGAGCAGTTCTTC.

Ten or more counts support this clonotype. A library made for alpha chains picked up this beta chain off target, so its size means little. The V gene is TRBV6-1, the J gene TRBJ2-7, with D uncertain. The CDR3 loop spans 15 amino acids. V lost 4 bases and J lost 5, with 18 bases in between. Germline CDR1 MNHNS, CDR2 SASEGT. CDR3 region: CASSAPLRTANEQYF. The DNA for the CDR3 is TGTGCCAGCAGTGCTCCCTTACGGACGGCGAACGAGCAGTACTTC.

In the case of this clonotype: A library prepared for alpha chains yielded this beta chain as an off-target read; its size is of little meaning. CDR3 residues: CASSLEGMNTEAFF. CDR3 sequence (DNA): TGTGCCAGCAGCTTAGAAGGAATGAACACTGAAGCTTTCTTT. The chain joins TRBV7-3 to TRBJ1-1; D gene ambiguous. CDR1 SGHTA and CDR2 FQGTGA come from the germline V gene. This CDR3 contains 14 residues. V dropped 2 bases and J dropped 0 bases, with 7 bases sitting between them. Drawing the rest from reference TRBV7-3 and TRBJ1-1, the complete variable domain is GAGVSQTPSNKVTEKGKYVELRCDPISGHTALYWYRQSLGQGPEFLIYFQGTGAADDSGLPNDRFFAVRPEGSVSTLKIQRTERGDSAVYLCASSLEGMNTEAFFGQGTRLTVV.

This clonotype was detected many times. This beta chain represents an off-target read in a library built for alpha chains; its size is of limited meaning. This chain links TRBV29-1 with TRBJ2-1; 7 bases map to TRBD1. The CDR3 runs 12 residues. Trimming took 5 bases from V and 8 from J; bases not matched to a gene: 6. Per the germline V gene, CDR1 is SQVTM and CDR2 is ANQGSEA. CDR3 region: CSVRQGSHEQFF. In nucleotides, the CDR3 is TGCAGCGTTAGACAGGGTTCACATGAGCAGTTCTTC.

This clonotype was seen repeatedly, ten times or more. This beta chain is a stray sequence in a library constructed for alpha chains; its clone size is not meaningful. This chain uses TRBV12-3 or TRBV12-4 with TRBJ1-5; possibly TRBD1 for D (6 bases). Trimming removed 1 base at V and 1 base at J, with 11 bases between. This CDR3 is built from 16 residues. Here the CDR3 reads CASSLGSRGSNQPQHF. CDR3 DNA sequence: TGTGCCAGCAGTTTAGGAAGTAGGGGGAGCAATCAGCCCCAGCATTTT.

This clonotype was seen a handful of times. This beta chain is a stray read from a library made for alpha chains; its abundance is not meaningful. The V call is TRBV5-4, the J call TRBJ1-2, with D uncertain. This CDR3 region has 14 residues. Germline CDR1 SGHNT, CDR2 YYREEE (reference sequence). Trimming pared 0 bases from V and 0 bases from J, leaving 6 bases between. CDR3 region: CASSLEGANYGYTF. CDR3 nucleotides: TGTGCCAGCAGCTTGGAAGGAGCTAACTATGGCTACACCTTC. Together with reference TRBV5-4 and TRBJ1-2, the CDR3 gives the full variable domain: ETGVTQSPTHLIKTRGQQVTLRCSSQSGHNTVSWYQQALGQGPQFIFQYYREEENGRGNFPPRFSGLQFPNYSSELNVNALELDDSALYLCASSLEGANYGYTFGSGTRLTVV.

This clonotype occurred many times. In a library made to pick up alpha chains, this beta chain is a stray read with a size that means little. V is TRBV6-1 and J is TRBJ1-1, with D uncertain. The CDR3 covers 13 residues. CDR1 and CDR2 (germline): MNHNS, SASEGT. Trimming pared 5 bases from V and 0 bases from J, leaving 7 bases between. CDR3 amino acids: CASSKEMNTEAFF. The CDR3, as DNA: TGTGCCAGCAGTAAGGAAATGAACACTGAAGCTTTCTTT.

This clonotype has a count of ten or more. Found in a library prepared for alpha chains, this beta chain is an off-target read, and its abundance has little meaning. The gene calls are TRBV7-8 and TRBJ1-5, with 9 bases lining up with TRBD1. Germline V gene sequence: CDR1 SGHVS, CDR2 FQNEAQ. CDR3 length equals 16 residues. After removal of 5 bases from V and 8 bases from J, the junction contained 13 bases not matched to a gene. CDR3 in DNA: TGTGCCAGCAGCAGCCGTGAAAAGGGACAGGGAAAGCCCCAGCATTTT. It specifies CASSSREKGQGKPQHF.

This clonotype was recorded many times. Since the library was made to target alpha chains, this beta chain is a stray read and its abundance is not meaningful. The chain links TRBV11-2 to TRBJ2-7, with 9 bases identical to TRBD2. After removal of 2 bases from V and 2 bases from J, the junction contained 1 base not matched to a gene. CDR3 length: 14 residues. In germline, CDR1 is SGHAT, CDR2 FQNNGV. The CDR3 nucleotides read TGTGCCAGCAGCTTAAGCGGGGGGCCCTACGAGCAGTACTTC. Its protein is CASSLSGGPYEQYF.

This clonotype was picked up many times. A library made for alpha chains picked up this beta chain off target, so its size means little. The rearrangement uses TRBV25-1 and TRBJ2-1, with TRBD1 as a possible D gene (5 bases). The germline V gene has CDR1 MGHDK and CDR2 SYGVNS. This CDR3 contains 13 residues. V dropped 4 bases and J dropped 13 bases, with 17 bases sitting between them. The CDR3 loop reads CASSGSRQLYQFF. The CDR3 DNA sequence: TGTGCCAGCAGTGGAAGTCGACAGCTTTATCAGTTCTTC.

In this sample, this clonotype turned up many times. This beta chain turned up in a library designed for alpha chains; as an off-target read, its abundance says little. The chain links TRBV12-3 or TRBV12-4 to TRBJ2-5; 9 bases match TRBD1. This CDR3 region has 14 residues. V lost 5 bases, J lost 5 bases, and 6 bases stayed unmatched. The CDR3 nucleotides read TGTGCCAGCAGTCCGGGACAGGGAAGGGAGACCCAGTACTTC. It encodes CASSPGQGRETQYF.

This clonotype was counted a few times. This beta chain is an unintended read in a library built for alpha chains; its size means little. The chain is built from TRBV7-9 and TRBJ2-2; the D is unclear. This CDR3 is built from 12 residues. CDR1 SEHNR and CDR2 FQNEAQ come from the germline V gene (reference sequence). V lost 5 bases and J 3 bases, leaving 4 bases between the germline ends. The CDR3 sequence is CASSIYTGELFF. For the CDR3, the DNA is TGTGCCAGCAGCATCTACACCGGGGAGCTGTTTTTT.

This clonotype was found many times. This beta chain came through as a stray read in a library set up for alpha chains, and its size says little. This chain joins TRBV18 and TRBJ2-3; D gene uncertain. From germline, CDR1 is KGHSH and CDR2 LQKENI. The V and J ends lost 1 base and 1 base respectively, with 3 bases between them. This CDR3 spans 13 amino acids. CDR3 nucleotide sequence: TGTGCCAGCTCACCACTTGGCACAGATACGCAGTATTTT. Amino acid sequence: CASSPLGTDTQYF.

By its share, this clonotype is medium-sized (0.01 to 0.1%). This beta chain came through as a stray read in a library set up for alpha chains, and its size says little. V usage is TRBV19 and J usage is TRBJ2-2; D might be TRBD2 (6 bases). The CDR3 sequence is 15 residues long. The germline V gene encodes CDR1 LNHDA and CDR2 SQIVND (reference sequence). V was clipped by 8 bases and J by 4 bases, with 17 bases between them. CDR3 residues: CASLGGALSTGELFF. Written as DNA, the CDR3 is TGTGCCAGTCTAGGCGGGGCCCTCTCCACCGGGGAGCTGTTTTTT.

In its sample, this clonotype was seen many times. This beta chain is off target for a library built for alpha chains, so its abundance means little. V is TRBV4-3 and J is TRBJ1-4; TRBD1 matches 10 bases. Germline values: CDR1 LGHNA, CDR2 YSLEER. The CDR3 is 15 residues long. J lost 7 bases, V lost 4 bases, and 6 bases had no gene match. The CDR3 bases are TGCGCCAGCAGCCGAGACAGGGGGCGAAGTGAAAAACTGTTTTTT. As protein: CASSRDRGRSEKLFF.

In its sample, this clonotype was seen many times. Found in a library prepared for alpha chains, this beta chain is an off-target read, and its abundance has little meaning. This chain links TRBV27 with TRBJ2-1, with D tentatively TRBD1 (6 bases). The germline V gene encodes CDR1 MNHEY and CDR2 SMNVEV (reference sequence). V gave up 6 bases and J gave up 0 bases, with 15 bases separating them. CDR3 length: 16 amino acids. CDR3 in amino acids: CASSPRTALSYNEQFF. Here the CDR3 DNA reads TGTGCCAGCAGCCCCCGGACAGCCCTCTCCTACAATGAGCAGTTCTTC.

This clonotype was counted at least ten times. This beta chain is an unintended read in a library built for alpha chains; its size means little. The genes are TRBV11-2 and TRBJ2-1; TRBD2 aligns across 7 bases. CDR1 is SGHAT and CDR2 is FQNNGV in the germline V gene. The CDR3 has 16 amino acids. Unmatched junction bases numbered 12, after V lost 3 bases and J lost 7 bases. The CDR3 loop reads CASSFAGEGSYNEQFF. In DNA, the CDR3 is TGTGCCAGCAGCTTCGCGGGGGAGGGCTCTTATAATGAGCAGTTCTTC.

About this clonotype: A much bigger clone sits one base away, suggesting this may be a read error. This beta chain is a stray read from a library made for alpha chains; its abundance is not meaningful. The chain combines TRBV6-5 with TRBJ2-1, with D perhaps TRBD1 (6 bases). Germline assignment: CDR1 MNHEY and CDR2 SVGAGI. There are 16 residues in the CDR3. The DNA of the CDR3 is TGTGCCAGCAGTAAGTTACAGGGTCGTTCCTACGATGAGCAGTTCTTC. Amino acids: CASSKLQGRSYDEQFF.

Notes on this clonotype: This beta chain slipped into a library made for alpha chains as a stray read, so its size is not meaningful. The chain has TRBV7-8 and TRBJ2-7; D gene ambiguous. Germline CDR1 SGHVS, CDR2 FQNEAQ. The CDR3 contains 15 residues. The V end lost 7 bases, the J end lost 3 bases, and 19 bases lay between the germline ends. The CDR3 sequence is CASTDSEMSDYEQYF. The CDR3 bases are TGTGCCAGCACCGACTCAGAGATGAGTGACTACGAGCAGTACTTC.

Turning to this clonotype: A library made for alpha chains picked up this beta chain off target, so its size means little. J is TRBJ1-3 and V is TRBV12-3 or TRBV12-4; D is unclear. V dropped 6 bases and J dropped 0 bases, with 12 bases sitting between them. The CDR3 totals 15 residues. CDR3 region: CASRPRSFSGNTIYF. The CDR3 nucleotides are TGTGCCAGCAGACCTAGGAGTTTCTCTGGAAACACCATATATTTT.

The table lists this clonotype with a few counts. With the library built for alpha chains, this beta chain is off target and its frequency is not meaningful. The chain uses TRBV2 and TRBJ2-7; TRBD2 matches at 12 bases. This CDR3 has 16 amino acids. Germline values: CDR1 SNHLY, CDR2 FYNNEI. The V segment lost 4 bases and the J segment 6 bases; nucleotides outside the gene matches: 10. The CDR3 here is CASSAPTSGRISEQYF. The CDR3 nucleotides are TGTGCCAGCAGTGCCCCGACTAGCGGGAGAATCAGCGAGCAGTACTTC.

There are many counts of this clonotype. Being off target in a library aimed at alpha chains, this beta chain has a size of little meaning. V and J are TRBV19 and TRBJ2-3; TRBD2 agrees at 8 bases. Germline values: CDR1 LNHDA, CDR2 SQIVND (reference sequence). V lost 6 bases, J lost 3 bases, and 11 bases stayed unmatched. This CDR3 is built from 16 residues. The DNA for the CDR3 is TGTGCCAGTAGCCCTCTGGCGGGAGGTTCGACAGATACGCAGTATTTT. Translated: CASSPLAGGSTDTQYF.

This clonotype was seen ten or more times. In a library made to pick up alpha chains, this beta chain is a stray read with a size that means little. The rearrangement links TRBV7-9 to TRBJ1-4; D ambiguous. Germline V gives CDR1 SEHNR, CDR2 FQNEAQ (reference sequence). Trimming cost V 5 bases and J 3 bases, with 16 bases left between them. The CDR3 is 16 residues long. CDR3 in DNA: TGTGCCAGCAGCCCCCCCGGGGTGGGCCCTAATGAAAAACTGTTTTTT. Protein product: CASSPPGVGPNEKLFF. Using reference TRBV7-9 and TRBJ1-4 for the parts outside the CDR3, the full variable domain is DTGVSQNPRHKITKRGQNVTFRCDPISEHNRLYWYRQTLGQGPEFLTYFQNEAQLEKSRLLSDRFSAERPKGSFSTLEIQRTEQGDSAMYLCASSPPGVGPNEKLFFGSGTQLSVL.